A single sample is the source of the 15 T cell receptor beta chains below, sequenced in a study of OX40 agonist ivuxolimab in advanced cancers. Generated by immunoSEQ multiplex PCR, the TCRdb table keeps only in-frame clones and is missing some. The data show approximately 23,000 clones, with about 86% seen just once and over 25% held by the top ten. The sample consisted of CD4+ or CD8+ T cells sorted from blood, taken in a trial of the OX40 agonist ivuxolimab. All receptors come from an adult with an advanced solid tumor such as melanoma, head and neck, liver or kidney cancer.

CDR3 region: CASTGVLAVYNEQFF. CDR3 in DNA: TGTGCCAGCACCGGGGTACTAGCGGTTTACAATGAGCAGTTCTTC. The V gene is TRBV7-9, the J gene TRBJ2-1; 8 nucleotides agree with TRBD2. The germline V gene has CDR1 SEHNR and CDR2 FQNEAQ (reference sequence). The CDR3 contains 15 residues. Trimming removed 7 bases from V and 4 bases from J; junction bases left unmatched: 9.

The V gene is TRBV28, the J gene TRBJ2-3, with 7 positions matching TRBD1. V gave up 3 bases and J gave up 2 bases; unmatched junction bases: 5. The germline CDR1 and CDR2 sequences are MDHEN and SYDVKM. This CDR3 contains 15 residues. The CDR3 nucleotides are TGTGCCAGCAGTTTGCCCGACAGGGACACAGATACGCAGTATTTT. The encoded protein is CASSLPDRDTDTQYF.

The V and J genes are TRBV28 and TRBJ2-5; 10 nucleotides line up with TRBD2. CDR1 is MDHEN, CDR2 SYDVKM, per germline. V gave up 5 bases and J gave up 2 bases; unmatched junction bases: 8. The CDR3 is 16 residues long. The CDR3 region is CASSPGTSDPQETQYF. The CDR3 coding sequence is TGTGCCAGCAGTCCCGGGACTAGCGACCCACAAGAGACCCAGTACTTC.

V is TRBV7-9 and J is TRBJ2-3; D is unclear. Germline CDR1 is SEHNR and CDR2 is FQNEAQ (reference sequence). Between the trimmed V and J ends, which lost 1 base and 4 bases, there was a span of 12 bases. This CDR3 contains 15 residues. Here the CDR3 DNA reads TGTGCCAGCAGCTTAGGGACCCCTTACGCAGATACGCAGTATTTT. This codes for CASSLGTPYADTQYF.

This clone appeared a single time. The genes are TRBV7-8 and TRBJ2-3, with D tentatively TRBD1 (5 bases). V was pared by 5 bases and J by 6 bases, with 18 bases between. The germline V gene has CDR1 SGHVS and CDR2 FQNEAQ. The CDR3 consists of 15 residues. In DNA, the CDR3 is TGTGCCAGCAGCGCAGGGCCCGACGCGCCGGATACGCAGTATTTT. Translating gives CASSAGPDAPDTQYF.

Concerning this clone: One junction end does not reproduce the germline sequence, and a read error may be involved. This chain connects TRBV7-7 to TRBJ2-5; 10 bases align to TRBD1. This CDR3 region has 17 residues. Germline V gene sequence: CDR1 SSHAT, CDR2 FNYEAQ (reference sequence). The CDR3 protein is CASSRGRTGTGEETQYF. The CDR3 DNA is TGTGCTAGCAGCAGGGGAAGAACCGGGACAGGGGAAGAGACCCAGTACTTC.

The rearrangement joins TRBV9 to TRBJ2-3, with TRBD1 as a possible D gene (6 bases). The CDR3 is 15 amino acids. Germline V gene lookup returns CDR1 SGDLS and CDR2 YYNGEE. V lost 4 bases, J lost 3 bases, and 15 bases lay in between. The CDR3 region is CASSLTGTRTDTQYF. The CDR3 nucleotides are TGTGCCAGCAGCCTTACAGGGACGAGGACAGATACGCAGTATTTT.

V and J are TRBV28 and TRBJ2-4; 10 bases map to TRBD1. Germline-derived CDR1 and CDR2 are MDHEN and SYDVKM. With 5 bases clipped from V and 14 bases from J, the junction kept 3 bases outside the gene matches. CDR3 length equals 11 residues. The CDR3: CASSTGQGEYF. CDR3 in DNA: TGTGCCAGCAGTACCGGACAGGGGGAGTACTTC.

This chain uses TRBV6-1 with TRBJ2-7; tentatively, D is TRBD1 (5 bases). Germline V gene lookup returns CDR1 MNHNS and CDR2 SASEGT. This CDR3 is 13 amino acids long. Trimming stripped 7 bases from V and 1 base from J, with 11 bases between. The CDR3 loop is CASTHRPSYEQYF. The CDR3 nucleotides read TGTGCCAGCACCCACAGGCCGTCCTACGAGCAGTACTTC.

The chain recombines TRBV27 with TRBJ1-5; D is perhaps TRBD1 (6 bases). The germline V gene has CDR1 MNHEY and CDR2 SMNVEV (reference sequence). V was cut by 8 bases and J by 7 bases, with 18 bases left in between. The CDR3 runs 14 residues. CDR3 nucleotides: TGTGCCAGCTCCTTGTGGGGGGCACAGCAGCCCCAGCATTTT. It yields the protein CASSLWGAQQPQHF.

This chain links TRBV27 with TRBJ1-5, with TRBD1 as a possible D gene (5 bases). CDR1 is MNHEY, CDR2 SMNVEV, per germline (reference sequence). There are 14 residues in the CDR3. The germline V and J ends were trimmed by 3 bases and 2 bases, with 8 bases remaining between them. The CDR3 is CASSFGAGNQPQHF. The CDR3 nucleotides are TGTGCCAGCAGTTTCGGGGCAGGCAATCAGCCCCAGCATTTT.

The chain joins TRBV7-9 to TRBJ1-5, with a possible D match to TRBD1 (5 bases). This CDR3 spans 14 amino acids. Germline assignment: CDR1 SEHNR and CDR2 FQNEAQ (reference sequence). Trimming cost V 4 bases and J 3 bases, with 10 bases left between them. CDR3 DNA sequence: TGTGCCAGCAGCTCAGGACACCTCAATCAGCCCCAGCATTTT. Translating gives CASSSGHLNQPQHF. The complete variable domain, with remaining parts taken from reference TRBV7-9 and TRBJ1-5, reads DTGVSQNPRHKITKRGQNVTFRCDPISEHNRLYWYRQTLGQGPEFLTYFQNEAQLEKSRLLSDRFSAERPKGSFSTLEIQRTEQGDSAMYLCASSSGHLNQPQHFGDGTRLSIL.

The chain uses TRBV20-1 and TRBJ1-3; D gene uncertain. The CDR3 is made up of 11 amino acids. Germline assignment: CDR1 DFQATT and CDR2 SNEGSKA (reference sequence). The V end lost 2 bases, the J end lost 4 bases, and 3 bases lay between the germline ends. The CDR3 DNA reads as TGCAGTGCTAGAATGGGAAACACCATATATTTT. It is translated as CSARMGNTIYF.

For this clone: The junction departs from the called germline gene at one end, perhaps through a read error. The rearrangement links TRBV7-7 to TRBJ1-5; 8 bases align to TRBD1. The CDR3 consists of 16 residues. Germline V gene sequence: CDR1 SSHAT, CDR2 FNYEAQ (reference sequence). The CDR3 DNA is TGTGCTAGCAGCGACCAGACAGGGGCAAGCAATCAGCCCCAGCATTTT. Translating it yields CASSDQTGASNQPQHF.

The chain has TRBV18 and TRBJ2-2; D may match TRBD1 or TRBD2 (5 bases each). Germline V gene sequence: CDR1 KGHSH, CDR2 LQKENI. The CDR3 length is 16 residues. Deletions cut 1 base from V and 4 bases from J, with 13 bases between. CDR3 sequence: CASSPLSGAVTGELFF. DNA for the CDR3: TGTGCCAGCTCACCACTGTCCGGGGCCGTCACCGGGGAGCTGTTTTTT.